These 24 T cell receptor beta chains were all obtained from the same sample, sequenced in a study of cytomegalovirus exposure and HLA in healthy donors. The PCR was carried out with 60 Vbeta primers and 13 Jbeta primers. This table comes from immunoSEQ multiplex PCR, and its TCRdb copy is limited to in-frame clones, with some not included. The table shows about 160,000 clones, with 84% occurring only once. Sequencing was done on a sample of PBMCs. These receptor sequences come from a man aged 30 to 39 in good health and CMV-seronegative.

The gene calls are TRBV18 and TRBJ1-1; D perhaps matches TRBD1 (5 bases). CDR1 KGHSH and CDR2 LQKENI come from the germline V gene. V was trimmed by 3 bases and J by 1 base, leaving 15 bases between them. CDR3 size: 16 residues. The CDR3 sequence: CASSPVGGRWNTEAFF. Here the CDR3 DNA reads TGTGCCAGCTCACCGGTGGGGGGAAGGTGGAACACTGAAGCTTTCTTT.

The chain links TRBV6-6 to TRBJ2-7, with 9 bases matching TRBD2. Trimming removed 7 bases from V and 7 bases from J; junction bases left unmatched: 11. The CDR3 runs to 14 residues. CDR1 MNHNY and CDR2 SVGAGI come from the germline V gene (reference sequence). CDR3 region: CASTASGNTGEQYF. As DNA, the CDR3 is TGTGCCAGCACGGCTAGCGGGAACACGGGAGAGCAGTACTTC.

J is TRBJ2-2 and V is TRBV9; 9 nucleotides agree with TRBD2. There are 16 residues in the CDR3. Germline trimming cut 2 bases from V and 5 bases from J; bases unmatched to any gene: 7. Looked up from germline, CDR1 is SGDLS and CDR2 is YYNGEE. The CDR3 spells CASSVGLAGDTGELFF. For the CDR3, the DNA is TGTGCCAGCAGCGTTGGGTTAGCGGGAGATACCGGGGAGCTGTTTTTT.

The chain has TRBV6-6 and TRBJ2-5, with 7 bases identical to TRBD1. After removal of 5 bases from V and 11 bases from J, the junction contained 11 bases not matched to a gene. This CDR3 is 13 amino acids long. CDR1 is MNHNY and CDR2 is SVGAGI in the germline V gene (reference sequence). The CDR3 nucleotides read TGTGCCAGCAGTCAGCAAGTAGGGGGCAAGCAGTACTTC. Protein sequence: CASSQQVGGKQYF.

This clone has a handful of counts. The V gene is TRBV18, the J gene TRBJ2-1; TRBD2 aligns across 8 bases. The germline gives CDR1 KGHSH, CDR2 LQKENI. The V and J ends lost 4 bases and 8 bases, in that order; junction bases with no gene match: 7. This CDR3 is built from 14 residues. The CDR3 loop reads CASSRGLGGDEQFF. DNA for the CDR3: TGTGCCAGCTCACGGGGACTAGGTGGCGATGAGCAGTTCTTC.

The chain uses TRBV6-5 and TRBJ2-1; the match to TRBD2 covers 8 bases. After removal of 4 bases from V and 15 bases from J, the junction contained 8 bases not matched to a gene. The CDR3 has 12 amino acids. The germline CDR1 and CDR2 sequences are MNHEY and SVGAGI. Written as DNA, the CDR3 is TGTGCCAGCAGTTCCCCTGGACTAGCCCCGTTCTTC. Translation: CASSSPGLAPFF.

This chain links TRBV27 with TRBJ2-1, with no clear D. CDR3 length: 13 amino acids. Per germline, CDR1 MNHEY and CDR2 SMNVEV (reference sequence). Trimming shortened V by 2 bases and J by 7 bases, and 9 bases separated the two germline ends. In DNA, the CDR3 is TGTGCCAGCAGTTTAAAGCGTGGGAATGAGCAGTTCTTC. Residues: CASSLKRGNEQFF.

This clone turned up a few times. The chain joins TRBV6-4 to TRBJ2-4; TRBD2 aligns across 8 bases. The V segment lost 4 bases and the J segment 7 bases; nucleotides outside the gene matches: 6. The CDR3 covers 14 residues. The germline gives CDR1 MRHNA, CDR2 SNTAGT. The CDR3 sequence: CASSAGGDSNIQYF. DNA of the CDR3: TGTGCCAGCAGTGCGGGAGGGGATAGTAACATTCAGTACTTC.

This rearrangement joins TRBV7-7 to TRBJ2-7; tentatively, D is TRBD2 (6 bases). Trimming removed 1 base from V and 6 bases from J, with 10 bases in between. The CDR3 sequence is 13 residues long. CDR1 and CDR2 from the germline V gene are SSHAT and FNYEAQ (reference sequence). In DNA, the CDR3 is TGTGCCAGCAGCTTAGACGCCGGGGGCGAGCAGTACTTC. Encoded protein: CASSLDAGGEQYF.

J is TRBJ2-7 and V is TRBV7-9; 7 nucleotides match TRBD1. Trimming removed 5 bases from V and 0 bases from J; junction bases left unmatched: 10. The CDR3 totals 16 residues. Germline assignment: CDR1 SEHNR and CDR2 FQNEAQ (reference sequence). CDR3 sequence reads: CASSRDRDRDSYEQYF. CDR3 DNA sequence: TGTGCCAGCAGCCGAGACCGGGACAGAGACTCCTACGAGCAGTACTTC.

The V gene is TRBV5-4, the J gene TRBJ1-1; D unresolved. Per germline, CDR1 SGHNT and CDR2 YYREEE (reference sequence). Deletions cut 4 bases from V and 0 bases from J, with 7 bases between. The CDR3 covers 13 residues. The CDR3 loop reads CASSDTVNTEAFF. The CDR3 DNA follows: TGTGCCAGCAGCGACACTGTGAACACTGAAGCTTTCTTT. Together with reference TRBV5-4 and TRBJ1-1, the CDR3 gives the full variable domain: ETGVTQSPTHLIKTRGQQVTLRCSSQSGHNTVSWYQQALGQGPQFIFQYYREEENGRGNFPPRFSGLQFPNYSSELNVNALELDDSALYLCASSDTVNTEAFFGQGTRLTVV.

The V call is TRBV18, the J call TRBJ2-7; possibly TRBD1 for D (6 bases). The CDR3 has 16 residues. The V end was cut by 3 bases, the J end by 5 bases, with 20 bases between. CDR1 and CDR2 (germline): KGHSH, LQKENI. CDR3 sequence reads: CASSPGAGAPSHEQYF. DNA for the CDR3: TGTGCCAGCTCACCTGGGGCAGGGGCCCCGAGCCACGAGCAGTACTTC.

The sample holds one count of this clone. This chain uses TRBV5-4 with TRBJ1-2; TRBD1 is a possible D gene (5 bases). This CDR3 is built from 15 residues. Germline CDR1 SGHNT, CDR2 YYREEE (reference sequence). Trimming removed 3 bases from V and 4 bases from J, with 16 bases in between. CDR3 loop: CASSSRSHGGYGYTF. CDR3 nucleotides: TGTGCCAGCAGCTCACGGTCCCACGGGGGCTATGGCTACACCTTC.

The chain combines TRBV7-9 with TRBJ2-3; a possible D gene is TRBD1 (5 bases). V lost 1 base and J lost 4, with 6 bases in between. Germline CDR1 SEHNR, CDR2 FQNEAQ (reference sequence). The CDR3 has 13 amino acids. The CDR3 DNA reads TGTGCCAGCAGCTTAGGGGGCTCAGATACGCAGTATTTT. This translates into CASSLGGSDTQYF.

This clone was detected once. The chain is built from TRBV4-3 and TRBJ2-3, with TRBD2 identical over 8 bases. V shed 1 base and J 2 bases; nucleotides not matched to a gene: 8. The CDR3 contains 17 residues. Germline CDR1 is LGHNA and CDR2 is YSLEER. The CDR3 loop is CASSQGIGREVTDTQYF. The CDR3 DNA follows: TGCGCCAGCAGCCAAGGAATCGGGCGGGAGGTCACAGATACGCAGTATTTT.

CDR3 region: CASSQSIGTGSYEQYF. The CDR3 region has the DNA TGCGCCAGCAGCCAGTCAATCGGGACAGGGTCCTACGAGCAGTACTTC. This chain uses TRBV4-1 with TRBJ2-7; 9 bases map to TRBD1. Trimming removed 3 bases from V and 1 base from J; junction bases left unmatched: 7. The CDR3 contains 16 residues. Germline V gene sequence: CDR1 MGHRA, CDR2 YSYEKL.

The chain employs TRBV7-8 and TRBJ1-5; TRBD1 might be the D (6 bases). Trimming left V 3 bases short and J 5 bases short, with 11 bases between. The CDR3 is 14 residues long. Germline V CDR1 and CDR2: SGHVS, FQNEAQ. The CDR3 region has the DNA TGTGCCAGCAGCTTTGCTGGGGGCTATCAGCCCCAGCATTTT. It encodes CASSFAGGYQPQHF.

The V call is TRBV9, the J call TRBJ1-1; unclear D gene. The germline V gene has CDR1 SGDLS and CDR2 YYNGEE. The CDR3 contains 14 residues. With 3 bases removed from V and 1 base from J, the gap between germline ends came to 10 bases. As DNA, the CDR3 is TGTGCCAGCAGCGCACACACCGAGAACACTGAAGCTTTCTTT. Residues: CASSAHTENTEAFF. Full variable domain (missing parts from reference TRBV9 and TRBJ1-1): DSGVTQTPKHLITATGQRVTLRCSPRSGDLSVYWYQQSLDQGLQFLIQYYNGEERAKGNILERFSAQQFPDLHSELNLSSLELGDSALYFCASSAHTENTEAFFGQGTRLTVV.

The CDR3, as DNA: TGCGCCAGCAGCCAAGGATCGGTTGACCTAGAAGATGGCTACACCTTC. Residues: CASSQGSVDLEDGYTF. The rearrangement joins TRBV4-3 to TRBJ1-2; D unresolved. With 1 base removed from V and 6 bases from J, the gap between germline ends came to 18 bases. This CDR3 is built from 16 residues. CDR1 is LGHNA, CDR2 YSLEER, per germline.

The chain employs TRBV15 and TRBJ2-7, with 9 bases fitting TRBD1. CDR3 length: 14 residues. Germline CDR1 and CDR2: LNHNV and YYDKDF (reference sequence). With 3 bases clipped from V and 4 bases from J, the junction kept 4 bases outside the gene matches. CDR3 sequence reads: CATSSRDRAYEQYF. The CDR3 DNA is TGTGCCACCAGCAGCCGGGACAGGGCTTACGAGCAGTACTTC.

A note on this clone: Other DNA sequences within the sample encode an identical CDR3. The chain employs TRBV10-3 and TRBJ2-7; D remains ambiguous. The ends were cut back, 7 bases at V and 3 bases at J, with 10 bases in the middle. This CDR3 has 12 residues. Germline V CDR1 and CDR2: ENHRY, SYGVKD. Here the CDR3 reads CAIMAEDYEQYF. In nucleotides, the CDR3 is TGTGCCATCATGGCGGAAGACTACGAGCAGTACTTC.

The CDR3 DNA is TGCGCCAGCAGTGCTTGGGGGGACACCGGGGAGCTGTTTTTT. It translates to CASSAWGDTGELFF. The chain has TRBV10-2 and TRBJ2-2, with a weak D call TRBD2 (6 bases). The CDR3 contains 14 residues. With 4 bases removed from V and 3 bases from J, the gap between germline ends came to 9 bases. CDR1 WSHSY and CDR2 SAAADI come from the germline V gene.

The V and J genes are TRBV5-1 and TRBJ2-5; D may be TRBD1 (6 bases). Germline-derived CDR1 and CDR2 are SGHRS and YFSETQ. The CDR3 loop spans 15 amino acids. V gave up 2 bases and J gave up 3 bases, with 14 bases separating them. The DNA of the CDR3 is TGCGCCAGCAGCTTCCCAAGGACAGAGGAAGAGACCCAGTACTTC. Protein product: CASSFPRTEEETQYF.

The V call is TRBV9, the J call TRBJ2-7; D is uncertain. The V gene lost 0 bases and the J gene lost 3 bases, with 7 bases spanning the gap. This CDR3 comprises 13 residues. Germline CDR1 is SGDLS and CDR2 is YYNGEE. As DNA, the CDR3 is TGTGCCAGCAGCGTAGACCCAGGCTACGAGCAGTACTTC. This sequence encodes CASSVDPGYEQYF.